A single T cell receptor (beta chain) is shown here with its context. Its antigen is not identified. Germline CDR1 DFQATT, CDR2 SNEGSKA (reference sequence). This CDR3 is built from 16 residues. Trimming removed 0 bases from V and 7 bases from J; junction bases left unmatched: 5. With the Oncomine TCR Beta short-read assay, DNA from cultured CD4+ T cells was sequenced. Using the QIAamp micro DNA kit, genomic DNA was extracted from the CD4+ T cells that had been cultured. One entry per CDR3 protein results from TCRdb running MiXCR on the PCR reads. The sample carries about 15,000 distinct CDR3 sequences, about three fifths recorded once. The sample belongs to a study of vaccination and CD4 T cells after COVID-19. Study outcomes and limitations: Median about 90% of reactive clones detected in convalescent patients emerged only post-vaccination.

The treatment was: roughly 10-day PBMC culture with coronavirus spike peptide pools or control peptides (ViraFEST assay). Positive SARS-CoV-2 PCR tests in convalescent patients dated from March to December 2020, pre-Alpha, Beta and Delta. The cultures had half their medium swapped for fresh IL-2 medium on days 3 and 7. The source material was CD4+ T cells from blood, cultured in vitro. V and J are TRBV20-1 and TRBJ2-2, with 13 bases identical to TRBD2. This receptor was taken from a human donor who had recovered from COVID-19. The CDR3 is CSARDGLAGVNGELFF. CDR3 in DNA: TGCAGTGCTAGAGACGGACTAGCGGGAGTAAACGGGGAGCTGTTTTTT.